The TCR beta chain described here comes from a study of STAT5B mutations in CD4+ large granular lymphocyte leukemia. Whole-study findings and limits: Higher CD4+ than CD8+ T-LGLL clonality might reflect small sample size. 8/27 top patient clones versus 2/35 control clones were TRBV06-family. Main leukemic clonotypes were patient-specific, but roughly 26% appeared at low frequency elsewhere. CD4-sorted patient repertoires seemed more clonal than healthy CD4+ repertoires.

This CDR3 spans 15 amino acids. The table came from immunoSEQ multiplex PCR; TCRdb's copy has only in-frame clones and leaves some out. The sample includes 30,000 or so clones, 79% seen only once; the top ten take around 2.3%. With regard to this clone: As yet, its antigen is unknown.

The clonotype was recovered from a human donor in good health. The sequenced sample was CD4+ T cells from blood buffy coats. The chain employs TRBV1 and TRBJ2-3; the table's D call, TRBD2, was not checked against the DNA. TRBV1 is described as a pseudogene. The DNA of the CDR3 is TGCACCAGCGCCTTAGCGGGGCCTAGCACAGATACGCAGTATTTT. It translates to CTSALAGPSTDTQYF.